This TCR beta chain was recovered during a study of control samples from healthy donors and cancer patients. The table came from immunoSEQ multiplex PCR; TCRdb's copy has only in-frame clones and leaves some out. The sample consists of approximately 150,000 clones, 85% to 95% of them appearing once. V was trimmed by 3 bases and J by 9 bases, leaving 14 bases between them. This CDR3 region has 14 residues. Germline V gene lookup returns CDR1 LGHNA and CDR2 YSLEER. The sample consisted of blood. The chain has TRBV4-3 and TRBJ2-2, with a possible D match to TRBD2 (6 bases). The receptor was isolated from a man in his forties in good health. This chain's CDR3 is CASSHPRLVRELFF. In DNA, the CDR3 is TGCGCCAGCAGCCACCCTCGACTAGTCCGGGAGCTGTTTTTT.